This T cell receptor beta chain was documented in a study of PD-1 blockade in classical Hodgkin lymphoma (dated by TCRdb to the early 2020s). Looking at the study overall: Nivolumab dosing was 3 mg/kg intravenously every 2 weeks, continuing until either disease progression or unacceptable toxicity. A peripheral blood immune signature of response to PD-1 blockade in classical Hodgkin lymphoma was defined using TCR beta sequencing and CyTOF.

Of note for this clone: No cognate antigen has been identified for it. No per-base quality is available; no much larger clone lies one base away.

Genomic DNA was extracted with the Qiagen DNeasy kit from unsorted PBMCs and from negatively selected CD4+ and CD8+ fractions. TCR beta CDR3 regions were subjected to amplification by immunoSEQ multiplex PCR with primers that anneal to V and J segments. A synthetic immune receptor repertoire was used to minimize amplification bias, and remaining bias was computationally removed after sequencing. On the study's bioinformatics: Custom Python scripts were used to quantify repertoire diversity as the Shannon entropy index. Unsorted, CD4+ and CD8+ repertoires were analyzed separately, except in combined analyses where CD4+ and CD8+ sequences were merged in silico. A clone was considered expanded if an increase in frequency of at least 2-fold after treatment relative to C1D1 was found, and a pseudocount of 0.5 was applied to clones undetected at baseline. Singleton clones were defined as clones with 0 or 1 copy at C1D1, and non-singleton clones were defined as clones with 2 or more copies. By matching protein sequences in sorted samples from the same patient, clones expanded in unsorted samples were annotated as CD4+, CD8+ or unknown. Wilcoxon tests on paired samples were used to test diversity changes from C1D1 to C4D1. Entries here come from immuneACCESS through TCRdb and include only in-frame sequences with V and J called. Some clones fail to appear in such tables; in the studies checked, an unresolved V gene covers under half of the shortfall, and the cause of the remainder is unknown. The V and J calls and clone size come from that table; D and trimming were worked out from the DNA. Within this sample are roughly 90,000 clones, with around 80% of them counted one time only. Of the sample, about a sixth is held by the ten largest clones.

What the research found in general, with its limitations: Trial patients achieving complete response had baseline diversity similar to newly diagnosed patients, whereas partial responders and progressors had significantly lower diversity. CD4+ but not CD8+ TCR diversity rose significantly by C4D1 (p=0.0027 vs p=0.16), most apparent in complete responders (p=0.02). Only a single clinical trial cohort was studied, and what caused the repertoire differences, possibly disease activity or prior therapy, remained undefined. Baseline TCR diversity was reported to be lower in newly diagnosed patients than in healthy donors and to be lower still in relapsed/refractory patients. Patients starting nivolumab less than 1 year after ASCT had lower diversity and were excluded from later analyses to avoid confounding by immune reconstitution.

From the germline V gene, CDR1 is SGHTA and CDR2 is FQGNSA. The CDR3 runs 13 residues from the cysteine to the phenylalanine. Only CDR3 DNA remains: 39 bases, in frame from the first base. The germline ends are 7 bases apart after V is trimmed by 6 bases and J by 0 bases. In the paper's terms, the time point label means: cycle 4 day 1 (C4D1), after five to seven weeks of nivolumab. Every trial patient had relapsed following autologous stem cell transplantation, and prior brentuximab vedotin exposure was what differed among cohorts A, B and C. A total of approximately 51 patients with relapsed/refractory classical Hodgkin lymphoma made up the trial cohort, and each patient's best overall response was complete response, partial response or progressive disease. Single-agent nivolumab was administered to trial patients in the multi-cohort phase II CheckMate 205 trial. An independent review committee assessed best overall response using the 2007 International Working Group response criteria. Trial PBMCs were collected just before the start of nivolumab (C1D1) and during therapy at cycle 2 day 1 and cycle 4 day 1. Peripheral blood was collected in 8 mL Vacutainer Cell Preparation Tubes, from which PBMCs were isolated by centrifugation and then cryopreserved.

The chain is encoded by TRBV7-2 joined to TRBJ2-3; the D gene is possibly TRBD2, with 6 bases matching. The sequencing used peripheral blood mononuclear cells (PBMCs), collected before the fourth cycle of nivolumab. The clonotype was recovered from a human donor with classical Hodgkin lymphoma. The DNA reads as follows: TGTGCCAGCAGTAGCGGTAGCACAGATACGCAGTATTTT. Its translation is CASSSGSTDTQYF.